The present entry profiles one TCR beta chain with its context. Its antigen is unidentified. The CDR3 consists of 13 residues. V was pared by 5 bases and J by 2 bases, with 9 bases between. The germline V gene has CDR1 KGHSH and CDR2 LQKENI. This sample is drawn from a study of identifying expanded T cells in peripheral blood. The table came from immunoSEQ multiplex PCR; TCRdb's copy has only in-frame clones and leaves some out. Here the sample spans 85,000 to 90,000 clones, around 86% being singletons. Study-wide points: Clone count variance between approximately 2-week samples rose with total template count. Technical replicates showed roughly 1.2 changed clones; around 2 weeks 15 to 20; four weeks 19.

Collection occurred without any documented infections or immune events in donors. The chain has TRBV18 and TRBJ1-2; D not certain. Specimen: blood. The TCR was taken from a person aged 18 to 75 in good health. In DNA form, the CDR3 reads TGTGCCAGCTCAGCCGGTTCGAACTATGGCTACACCTTC. This codes for CASSAGSNYGYTF.